This T cell receptor (beta chain) emerged from a study of cytomegalovirus exposure and HLA in healthy donors. V gave up 4 bases and J gave up 10 bases; unmatched junction bases: 21. The CDR3 runs 18 residues. Germline CDR1 is SGHAT and CDR2 is FQDESV (reference sequence). Use of 60 Vbeta and 13 Jbeta primers characterized the PCR. The repertoire was sequenced with immunoSEQ multiplex PCR; TCRdb's copy has only in-frame clones and lacks some. The top ten hold 3% to 4% of the sample, which has around 150,000 clones, around four fifths seen once. V gene TRBV11-1 combines with J gene TRBJ2-1; 8 nucleotides align to TRBD2. The receptor was derived from a male donor in good health and CMV-seronegative. The sample consisted of PBMCs. CDR3: CASSSQRVATSVPVEQFF. The CDR3 DNA reads as TGTGCCAGCAGCTCCCAAAGGGTCGCGACTAGCGTACCTGTCGAGCAGTTCTTC.